One and the same sample provided the 21 T cell receptor beta chains below, sequenced in a study of T cell responses to AZD1222 COVID-19 vaccine. Measured with immunoSEQ multiplex PCR; TCRdb has only the in-frame clones, and not every one. Altogether approximately 180,000 clones are present, 80% to 90% being singletons, with the ten largest covering approximately 8%. Sample: peripheral blood, taken on day 0 of AZD1222 vaccination. These TCRs come from an adult in good health.

Only a few counts were recorded for this clone. The chain has TRBV11-1 and TRBJ2-3, with D perhaps TRBD1 (6 bases). The CDR3 has 14 residues. Deletions cut 3 bases from V and 1 base from J, with 8 bases between. Germline CDR1 is SGHAT and CDR2 is FQDESV (reference sequence). The CDR3 here is CASSFRQGTDTQYF. The CDR3 region has the DNA TGTGCCAGCAGCTTTCGACAGGGCACAGATACGCAGTATTTT.

This clone was seen only once. The V call is TRBV5-1, the J call TRBJ1-3, with 7 bases lining up with TRBD1. The trim removed 5 bases at V and 2 bases at J, leaving 4 bases unmatched. From germline, CDR1 is SGHRS and CDR2 YFSETQ. The CDR3 totals 14 residues. The CDR3 nucleotides read TGCGCCAGCAGGCTGACAGGGACTGGAAACACCATATATTTT. This sequence encodes CASRLTGTGNTIYF.

This chain connects TRBV28 to TRBJ2-1; 9 bases agree with TRBD2. Germline trimming cut 5 bases from V and 7 bases from J; bases unmatched to any gene: 9. The CDR3 is made up of 15 amino acids. From germline, CDR1 is MDHEN and CDR2 SYDVKM. This CDR3 is CASSPPGLAGNEQFF. The CDR3 nucleotides read TGTGCCAGCAGTCCACCGGGACTAGCAGGGAATGAGCAGTTCTTC.

This clone occurred once. The CDR3 reads CASSFWDRTPPNYGYTF. The CDR3 DNA reads as TGTGCCAGCAGCTTTTGGGACAGAACCCCTCCTAACTATGGCTACACCTTC. The V and J genes are TRBV7-2 and TRBJ1-2, with 7 bases that match TRBD1. Per germline, CDR1 SGHTA and CDR2 FQGNSA. The CDR3 sequence is 17 residues long. The V and J ends lost 3 bases and 0 bases, in that order; junction bases with no gene match: 10. The whole variable domain, filled in from reference TRBV7-2 and TRBJ1-2, reads GAGVSQSPSNKVTEKGKDVELRCDPISGHTALYWYRQSLGQGLEFLIYFQGNSAPDKSGLPSDRFSAERTGGSVSTLTIQRTQQEDSAVYLCASSFWDRTPPNYGYTFGSGTRLTVV.

The gene calls are TRBV7-9 and TRBJ2-4; D is perhaps TRBD1 or TRBD2 (6 bases each). There are 15 residues in the CDR3. The germline V and J ends were trimmed by 8 bases and 1 base, with 15 bases remaining between them. Germline loops: CDR1 SEHNR, CDR2 FQNEAQ (reference sequence). CDR3 nucleotide sequence: TGTGCCAGCGAGGGGGGAGCTAGTGCCAAAAACATTCAGTACTTC. This translates into CASEGGASAKNIQYF.

CDR3 protein: CASSVGQSRNQPQHF. For the CDR3, the DNA is TGTGCCAGCAGCGTCGGACAGTCCAGAAATCAGCCCCAGCATTTT. The V and J genes are TRBV9 and TRBJ1-5; tentative D call: TRBD1 (6 bases). The germline V gene has CDR1 SGDLS and CDR2 YYNGEE. Trimming stripped 2 bases from V and 4 bases from J, with 13 bases between. CDR3 length: 15 amino acids.

The V gene is TRBV7-2, the J gene TRBJ1-2; D is undetermined. This CDR3 contains 15 residues. Germline lookup yields CDR1 SGHTA and CDR2 FQGNSA. Trimming pared 1 base from V and 8 bases from J, leaving 17 bases between. The CDR3 loop is CASSLVTLTSGGYTF. The CDR3 nucleotides are TGTGCCAGCAGCTTAGTAACACTCACGAGCGGGGGCTACACCTTC. The full variable domain, with the rest looked up from reference TRBV7-2 and TRBJ1-2, is GAGVSQSPSNKVTEKGKDVELRCDPISGHTALYWYRQSLGQGLEFLIYFQGNSAPDKSGLPSDRFSAERTGGSVSTLTIQRTQQEDSAVYLCASSLVTLTSGGYTFGSGTRLTVV.

This chain joins TRBV28 and TRBJ2-7, with TRBD1 matching over 10 bases. Trimming cost V 3 bases and J 2 bases; bases outside gene matches: 4. The CDR3 has 15 amino acids. CDR1 MDHEN and CDR2 SYDVKM come from the germline V gene. The CDR3 is CASSFGQGVAYEQYF. CDR3 bases: TGTGCCAGCAGTTTTGGACAGGGGGTGGCCTACGAGCAGTACTTC.

The chain recombines TRBV6-5 with TRBJ1-6; D call uncertain. This CDR3 is 15 amino acids long. The germline V gene has CDR1 MNHEY and CDR2 SVGAGI. V was cut by 6 bases and J by 0 bases, with 9 bases left in between. The CDR3 DNA reads TGTGCCAGCAGACTCAGGAGCTCCTATAATTCACCCCTCCACTTT. This sequence encodes CASRLRSSYNSPLHF.

The CDR3 coding sequence is TGTGCCAGCAGCACCGGGACTTTGCAGTTCTTC. It codes for CASSTGTLQFF. V is TRBV6-5 and J is TRBJ2-1, with D possibly TRBD2 on 6 matching bases. The CDR3 is made up of 11 amino acids. Between the trimmed V and J ends, which lost 6 bases and 12 bases, there was a span of 12 bases. Germline CDR1 reads MNHEY; CDR2 reads SVGAGI.

The V call is TRBV2, the J call TRBJ2-3, with 9 bases lining up with TRBD2. CDR3 length: 15 amino acids. CDR1 is SNHLY and CDR2 is FYNNEI in the germline V gene. V was clipped by 4 bases and J by 1 base; unmatched bases: 3. The CDR3 loop is CASSARTSGTDTQYF. DNA for the CDR3: TGTGCCAGCAGTGCCCGGACTAGCGGCACAGATACGCAGTATTTT.

With respect to this clone: Germline is not matched at one junction end, which may reflect a read error. J is TRBJ1-4 and V is TRBV29-1, with D hard to call. CDR1 is SQVTM and CDR2 is ANQGSEA in the germline V gene. This CDR3 spans 12 amino acids. The DNA for the CDR3 is TGCAGCGTTACCATGCCAGGCGCGGAGCGAGTTTTT. Translating it yields CSVTMPGAERVF.

This clone was counted once. This chain links TRBV12-3 or TRBV12-4 with TRBJ2-7; 8 bases align to TRBD2. Unmatched junction bases numbered 7, after V lost 10 bases and J lost 5 bases. CDR3 length: 12 amino acids. DNA for the CDR3: TGTGCCACCCAGGCGGGGGGCCACGAGCAGTACTTC. Encoded protein: CATQAGGHEQYF.

CDR3 loop: CASSIAGANYGYTF. For the CDR3, the DNA is TGTGCCAGTAGTATCGCAGGGGCTAACTATGGCTACACCTTC. The V call is TRBV19, the J call TRBJ1-2; TRBD1 is a possible D gene (6 bases). The CDR3 runs 14 residues. The germline V gene encodes CDR1 LNHDA and CDR2 SQIVND (reference sequence). V gave up 3 bases and J gave up 0 bases, with 8 bases separating them.

The chain combines TRBV30 with TRBJ1-2; 8 nucleotides agree with TRBD1. The V gene's germline CDR1 is GTSNPN and CDR2 SVGIG (reference sequence). CDR3 length: 14 residues. V was pared by 0 bases and J by 6 bases, with 6 bases of the junction left unmatched. The CDR3 here is CAWSVIRTGNGYTF. The CDR3 nucleotides read TGTGCCTGGAGTGTAATAAGGACAGGGAATGGCTACACCTTC.

The rearrangement joins TRBV4-1 to TRBJ2-1; D might be TRBD1 (6 bases). Germline V CDR1 and CDR2: MGHRA, YSYEKL. The V end was cut by 3 bases, the J end by 9 bases, with 18 bases between. The CDR3 runs to 15 residues. DNA for the CDR3: TGCGCCAGCAGCCACCTCGGGACACTTTCTTCTGAGCAGTTCTTC. Encoded protein: CASSHLGTLSSEQFF.

This sequence joins TRBV5-1 and TRBJ2-3; 7 bases align to TRBD2. Trimming took 0 bases from V and 1 from J; bases not matched to a gene: 5. CDR1 and CDR2 (germline): SGHRS, YFSETQ. The CDR3 is 16 amino acids. For the CDR3, the DNA is TGCGCCAGCAGCTTGGCCGGACTAGGGGGCACAGATACGCAGTATTTT. Its translation: CASSLAGLGGTDTQYF.

This chain joins TRBV12-5 and TRBJ1-2; D gene unclear. This CDR3 has 13 residues. The V end lost 1 base, the J end lost 3 bases, and 6 bases lay between the germline ends. Germline V lookup: CDR1 LGHNT, CDR2 FRNRAP. The CDR3 spells CASGLGTDYGYTF. CDR3 nucleotide sequence: TGTGCTAGTGGTTTGGGGACTGACTATGGCTACACCTTC.

This clone was detected only once. This chain joins TRBV27 and TRBJ1-5, with unresolved D. This CDR3 has 13 amino acids. Trimming removed 4 bases at V and 5 bases at J, with 9 bases between. Germline CDR1 MNHEY, CDR2 SMNVEV (reference sequence). CDR3 amino acids: CASSSKSYQPQHF. In DNA, the CDR3 is TGTGCCAGCAGTTCCAAGAGTTATCAGCCCCAGCATTTT.

CDR3 in DNA: TGTGCCTGGAGTGTAAGGCAGTACTCTGGAAACACCATATATTTT. As protein: CAWSVRQYSGNTIYF. V is TRBV30 and J is TRBJ1-3; D uncertain. Between the trimmed V and J ends, which lost 0 bases and 0 bases, there was a span of 9 bases. The germline V gene has CDR1 GTSNPN and CDR2 SVGIG (reference sequence). This CDR3 is 15 amino acids long.

This chain joins TRBV5-1 and TRBJ1-6; possibly TRBD1 for D (6 bases). V was trimmed by 2 bases and J by 8 bases, leaving 11 bases between them. The V gene's germline CDR1 is SGHRS and CDR2 YFSETQ. The CDR3 extends over 14 amino acids. The CDR3 reads CASSLQGRDSPLHF. The CDR3 DNA sequence: TGCGCCAGCAGCTTACAGGGTCGCGATTCACCCCTCCACTTT.